A selection of T cell receptor beta chains follows, all from one sample in a study of blood T cell repertoires in COVID-19. Sequenced by immunoSEQ multiplex PCR; TCRdb stores in-frame clones only, minus some. This repertoire shows 140,000 or so clones, about 90% found once; its top ten account for around 38%. Sequencing was carried out using peripheral blood. Receptors were obtained from a man in his fifties who had recovered from COVID-19. CDR3s include the opening cysteine and the closing phenylalanine or tryptophan. The order of the fields is D gene, clone size, J gene, V gene, CDR3 DNA, CDR3 protein. D genes are given only for firm matches. For some rows the clone size is stated as once, few or many, or as a class when expanded; others skip it.

d_call: .
clone_size: .
j_call: TRBJ1-1
v_call: TRBV5-4
cdr3_nt: TGTGCCAGCAGCTTGGCCGGCATAAGGAGCACTGAAGCTTTCTTT
cdr3_aa: CASSLAGIRSTEAFF

d_call: TRBD1
clone_size: .
j_call: TRBJ1-2
v_call: TRBV19
cdr3_nt: TGTGCCAGTACCATCGACAGGGACTACTATGGCTACACCTTC
cdr3_aa: CASTIDRDYYGYTF

d_call: .
clone_size: once
j_call: TRBJ1-2
v_call: TRBV30
cdr3_nt: TGTGCCTGGAGTACCCTAGGGGCGTTTAATGGCTACACCTTC
cdr3_aa: CAWSTLGAFNGYTF

d_call: .
clone_size: .
j_call: TRBJ1-1
v_call: TRBV18
cdr3_nt: TGTGCCAGCTCGCCGCAAGGGACACAATACACTGAAGCTTTCTTT
cdr3_aa: CASSPQGTQYTEAFF

d_call: TRBD1
clone_size: once
j_call: TRBJ2-1
v_call: TRBV7-8
cdr3_nt: TGTGCCAGCAGCCCCGGACAGGGGGGCTACAATGAGCAGTTCTTC
cdr3_aa: CASSPGQGGYNEQFF

d_call: TRBD1
clone_size: .
j_call: TRBJ1-3
v_call: TRBV27
cdr3_nt: TGTGCCAGCAGTGTCGGACAGGAGAGCTCTGGAAACACCATATATTTT
cdr3_aa: CASSVGQESSGNTIYF

d_call: TRBD1
clone_size: .
j_call: TRBJ2-3
v_call: TRBV11-2
cdr3_nt: TGTGCCAGCAGCTTACAGGGGGCAGGGGCAGAGGCAGATACGCAGTATTTT
cdr3_aa: CASSLQGAGAEADTQYF

d_call: TRBD2
clone_size: .
j_call: TRBJ2-5
v_call: TRBV6-2/TRBV6-3
cdr3_nt: TGTGCCAGCAGTCGCCCCGGGACTAGGGGGTTTTGGGAGACCCAGTACTTC
cdr3_aa: CASSRPGTRGFWETQYF

d_call: .
clone_size: few
j_call: TRBJ1-5
v_call: TRBV18
cdr3_nt: TGTGCCAGCTCACCAGTTACAGGTAGCAATCAGCCCCAGCATTTT
cdr3_aa: CASSPVTGSNQPQHF

d_call: .
clone_size: .
j_call: TRBJ1-1
v_call: TRBV11-2
cdr3_nt: TGTGCCAGCAGCTGGGGAGGGGGCACTGAAGCTTTCTTT
cdr3_aa: CASSWGGGTEAFF

d_call: .
clone_size: .
j_call: TRBJ1-4
v_call: TRBV20-1
cdr3_nt: TGCAGTGCTAGAGCGAATGAAAAACTGTTTTTT
cdr3_aa: CSARANEKLFF

d_call: .
clone_size: few
j_call: TRBJ1-3
v_call: TRBV13
cdr3_nt: TGTGCCAGCAGCTTAGTACAGGACTCTGGAAACACCATATATTTT
cdr3_aa: CASSLVQDSGNTIYF

d_call: .
clone_size: .
j_call: TRBJ1-5
v_call: TRBV18
cdr3_nt: TGTGCCAGCTCACCACAAGGGGTCCTAAGCAATCAGCCCCAGCATTTT
cdr3_aa: CASSPQGVLSNQPQHF

d_call: TRBD1
clone_size: .
j_call: TRBJ2-7
v_call: TRBV5-1
cdr3_nt: TGCGCCAGCAGCCTCGGGACAGGCAACTCCTACGAGCAGTACTTC
cdr3_aa: CASSLGTGNSYEQYF

d_call: TRBD1
clone_size: .
j_call: TRBJ2-3
v_call: TRBV19
cdr3_nt: TGTGCCAGTAGTGCCCGGACAGGGCAAGATACGCAGTATTTT
cdr3_aa: CASSARTGQDTQYF

d_call: .
clone_size: .
j_call: TRBJ1-6
v_call: TRBV6-2/TRBV6-3
cdr3_nt: TGTGCCAGCAGTTATTCTTCGAGCCCGTATAATTCACCCCTCCACTTT
cdr3_aa: CASSYSSSPYNSPLHF

d_call: TRBD1
clone_size: .
j_call: TRBJ1-5
v_call: TRBV6-5
cdr3_nt: TGTGCCAGCAGTCCCGGACAGGGTAAGCCCCAGCATTTT
cdr3_aa: CASSPGQGKPQHF

d_call: .
clone_size: .
j_call: TRBJ2-6
v_call: TRBV27
cdr3_nt: TGTGCCAGCAGTGGGCCAGGGTTCTTCGTGGGTGGGGCCAACGTCCTGACTTTC
cdr3_aa: CASSGPGFFVGGANVLTF

d_call: .
clone_size: .
j_call: TRBJ1-5
v_call: TRBV7-2
cdr3_nt: TGTGCCAGCAGCTTAGCGTCAGGGTATCAGCCCCAGCATTTT
cdr3_aa: CASSLASGYQPQHF

d_call: .
clone_size: .
j_call: TRBJ2-3
v_call: TRBV6-6
cdr3_nt: TGTGCCAGCACCCGTCAGAGGGCCGACACAGATACGCAGTATTTT
cdr3_aa: CASTRQRADTDTQYF

d_call: TRBD1
clone_size: once
j_call: TRBJ1-4
v_call: TRBV3-1/TRBV3-2
cdr3_nt: TGTGCCAGCGAATCTTCCGGGACAGGCTATAATGAAAAACTGTTTTTT
cdr3_aa: CASESSGTGYNEKLFF

d_call: .
clone_size: once
j_call: TRBJ2-3
v_call: TRBV2
cdr3_nt: TGTGCCAGCAGTGAAGCGGACTCTGTGGGCACAGATACGCAGTATTTT
cdr3_aa: CASSEADSVGTDTQYF

d_call: TRBD1
clone_size: few
j_call: TRBJ1-6
v_call: TRBV4-1
cdr3_nt: TGCGCCAGCAGCCCCATCCCGGGACAGGGCGATAATTCACCCCTCCACTTT
cdr3_aa: CASSPIPGQGDNSPLHF

d_call: TRBD2
clone_size: .
j_call: TRBJ2-3
v_call: TRBV11-2
cdr3_nt: TGTGCCAGCAGCTTCCATAGCGGGGGGAGAATGAATACGCAGTATTTT
cdr3_aa: CASSFHSGGRMNTQYF

d_call: .
clone_size: once
j_call: TRBJ1-3
v_call: TRBV10-3
cdr3_nt: TGTGCCATCAGGGAGACCGGAGGTTTGGCTGGAAACACCATATATTTT
cdr3_aa: CAIRETGGLAGNTIYF

d_call: .
clone_size: .
j_call: TRBJ1-2
v_call: TRBV7-2
cdr3_nt: TGTGCCAGCAGCTTGGCGGCAGGGTCGGGTGGCTACACCTTC
cdr3_aa: CASSLAAGSGGYTF

d_call: TRBD2
clone_size: .
j_call: TRBJ2-2
v_call: TRBV10-3
cdr3_nt: TGTGCCACCAAAACCCCCTTGGGACTAGCGGGTTCAAACACCGGGGAGCTGTTTTTT
cdr3_aa: CATKTPLGLAGSNTGELFF

d_call: .
clone_size: few
j_call: TRBJ2-2
v_call: TRBV6-1
cdr3_nt: TGTGCCAGCAGTGAGAACAGGGTCACCGGGGAGCTGTTTTTT
cdr3_aa: CASSENRVTGELFF

d_call: .
clone_size: .
j_call: TRBJ1-1
v_call: TRBV5-1
cdr3_nt: TGCGCCAGCAGTCAACAGAACACTGAAGCTTTCTTT
cdr3_aa: CASSQQNTEAFF

d_call: TRBD2
clone_size: few
j_call: TRBJ2-5
v_call: TRBV7-6
cdr3_nt: TGTGCCAGCAGCTTGGGACTAGCGGGGGATCTCCTAAAAGAGACCCAGTACTTC
cdr3_aa: CASSLGLAGDLLKETQYF

d_call: TRBD2
clone_size: .
j_call: TRBJ2-5
v_call: TRBV10-3
cdr3_nt: TGTGCCATCAGTGGCGGGGGGGACCAAGAGACCCAGTACTTC
cdr3_aa: CAISGGGDQETQYF

d_call: TRBD1
clone_size: .
j_call: TRBJ1-6
v_call: TRBV10-2
cdr3_nt: TGCGCCAGCAGCGAACCCCGACAGGGGTGGAAACCCCTCCACTTT
cdr3_aa: CASSEPRQGWKPLHF

d_call: TRBD1
clone_size: .
j_call: TRBJ2-7
v_call: TRBV5-4
cdr3_nt: TGTGCCAGCAGCTTGGAGGTGGGGACAGCTCACTACGAGCAGTACTTC
cdr3_aa: CASSLEVGTAHYEQYF

d_call: .
clone_size: few
j_call: TRBJ1-3
v_call: TRBV9
cdr3_nt: TGTGCCAGCAGCCCCAGATCGCAGGGAAACACCATATATTTT
cdr3_aa: CASSPRSQGNTIYF

d_call: .
clone_size: .
j_call: TRBJ1-1
v_call: TRBV5-1
cdr3_nt: TGCGCCAGCAGCTTGGCGGGGGAGAACACTGAAGCTTTCTTT
cdr3_aa: CASSLAGENTEAFF

d_call: TRBD1
clone_size: .
j_call: TRBJ2-7
v_call: TRBV15
cdr3_nt: TGTGCCACCAGCCGGACAGGGTCTTACGAGCAGTACTTC
cdr3_aa: CATSRTGSYEQYF

d_call: .
clone_size: .
j_call: TRBJ1-6
v_call: TRBV6-5
cdr3_nt: TGTGCCAGCAGTAGGACACCTTATTCACCCCTCCACTTT
cdr3_aa: CASSRTPYSPLHF

d_call: TRBD2
clone_size: .
j_call: TRBJ2-7
v_call: TRBV6-5
cdr3_nt: TGTGCCAGCAGTTACTCCGGGGGGGGCGAGTACGAGCAGTACTTC
cdr3_aa: CASSYSGGGEYEQYF

d_call: .
clone_size: .
j_call: TRBJ1-5
v_call: TRBV13
cdr3_nt: TGTGCCAGCAGCTTAGGTAGAGCTGGTCAGCCCCAGCATTTT
cdr3_aa: CASSLGRAGQPQHF

d_call: .
clone_size: .
j_call: TRBJ1-1
v_call: TRBV14
cdr3_nt: TGTGCCAGCAGCAATACACGGAACACTGAAGCTTTCTTT
cdr3_aa: CASSNTRNTEAFF

d_call: .
clone_size: .
j_call: TRBJ1-2
v_call: TRBV9
cdr3_nt: TGTGCCAGCGCAACCGGGACAACTAACTATGGCTACACCTTC
cdr3_aa: CASATGTTNYGYTF

d_call: .
clone_size: .
j_call: TRBJ1-2
v_call: TRBV6-5
cdr3_nt: TGTGCCAGCAGTTACTCGCGTACAGGGATCTATGGCTACACCTTC
cdr3_aa: CASSYSRTGIYGYTF